The TCR beta chain under discussion was sequenced for a study of OX40 agonist ivuxolimab in advanced cancers. The CDR3 contains 12 residues. Trimming cost V 10 bases and J 1 base, with 10 bases left between them. Per germline, CDR1 MNHEY and CDR2 SVGAGI. This table comes from immunoSEQ multiplex PCR, and its TCRdb copy is limited to in-frame clones, with some not included. The data show approximately 70,000 clones, about 83% seen once. The source of this sequence is an adult with an advanced solid tumor such as melanoma, head and neck, liver or kidney cancer. The sample consisted of CD4+ or CD8+ T cells sorted from blood, taken in a trial of the OX40 agonist ivuxolimab. This rearrangement joins TRBV6-5 to TRBJ2-5; no clear D gene. The DNA for the CDR3 is TGTGCCACCCGGAGACCCCAAGAGACCCAGTACTTC. This encodes CATRRPQETQYF.